This TCR beta chain was observed in a study of T-cell reconstitution after alpha-beta-depleted transplantation in children. Points from the study as a whole: Reportedly, roughly two months post-transplant, alpha-beta T cells arose from several hundred expanded graft clones. After transplant, high TCRbeta diversity at day 60 in some patients arose from surviving recipient T cells and thymic progenitors. T-cell counts and diversity at one year post-transplant came mainly from newly produced T cells.

The length of the CDR3 is 14 residues. The V gene lost 2 bases and the J gene lost 6 bases, with 13 bases spanning the gap. The germline V gene has CDR1 SEHNR and CDR2 FQNEAQ (reference sequence). This clonotype was picked up a small number of times. Its target is unknown. TCRbeta library construction was performed incorporating unique molecular identifiers. TCRdb reprocessed the PCR reads with MiXCR, giving one entry per CDR3 protein. The sample consists of around 370,000 distinct CDR3 sequences, 15% to 20% of them appearing once. The sample here was PBMCs, mostly from graft donor cells, taken 360 days after TCRalphabeta/CD19-depleted stem cell transplant. The receptor was derived from a male patient aged 2 to 10 who had a stem cell transplant for acute lymphoblastic leukemia, so the T cells may come from the graft donor. This rearrangement joins TRBV7-9 to TRBJ1-1, with D perhaps TRBD1 (6 bases). CDR3 loop: CASSLMGALPEAFF. Written as DNA, the CDR3 is TGTGCCAGCAGCTTAATGGGGGCGCTCCCTGAAGCTTTCTTT.